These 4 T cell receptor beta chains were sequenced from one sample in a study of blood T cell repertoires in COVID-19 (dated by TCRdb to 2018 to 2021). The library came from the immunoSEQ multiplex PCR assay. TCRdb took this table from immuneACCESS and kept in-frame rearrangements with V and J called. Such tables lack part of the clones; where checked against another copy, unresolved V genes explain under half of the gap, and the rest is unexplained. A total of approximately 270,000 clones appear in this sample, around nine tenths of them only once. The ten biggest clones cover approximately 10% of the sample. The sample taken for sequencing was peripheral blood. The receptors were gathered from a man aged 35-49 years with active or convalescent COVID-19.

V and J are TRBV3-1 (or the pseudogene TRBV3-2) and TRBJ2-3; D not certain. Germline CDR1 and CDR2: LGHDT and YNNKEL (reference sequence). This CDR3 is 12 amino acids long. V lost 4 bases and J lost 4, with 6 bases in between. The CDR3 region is CASSPNSDTQYF. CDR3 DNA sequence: TGTGCCAGCAGCCCCAATTCAGATACGCAGTATTTT.

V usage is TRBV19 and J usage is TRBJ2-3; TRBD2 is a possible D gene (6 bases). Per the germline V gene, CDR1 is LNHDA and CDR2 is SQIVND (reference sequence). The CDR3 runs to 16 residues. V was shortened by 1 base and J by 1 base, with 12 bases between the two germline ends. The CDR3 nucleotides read TGTGCCAGTAGTATAGGGAGGAGGGGTGGCACAGATACGCAGTATTTT. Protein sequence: CASSIGRRGGTDTQYF.

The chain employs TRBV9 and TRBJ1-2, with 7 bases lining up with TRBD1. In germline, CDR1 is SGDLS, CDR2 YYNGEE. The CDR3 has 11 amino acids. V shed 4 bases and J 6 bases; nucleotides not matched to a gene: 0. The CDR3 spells CASSRGHGYTF. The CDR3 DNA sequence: TGTGCCAGCAGCAGGGGGCATGGCTACACCTTC.

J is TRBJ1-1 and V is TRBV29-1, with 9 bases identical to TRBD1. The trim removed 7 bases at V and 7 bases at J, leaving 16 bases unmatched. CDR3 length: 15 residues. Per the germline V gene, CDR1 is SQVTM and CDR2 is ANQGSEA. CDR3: CSAKGPGQGFGEAFF. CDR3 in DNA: TGCAGCGCCAAGGGACCGGGACAGGGTTTTGGTGAAGCTTTCTTT.